Listed here are 31 T cell receptor beta chains from one sample, sequenced in a study of T-cell reconstitution after alpha-beta-depleted transplantation in children. Preparation of the TCRbeta library involved a method that used unique molecular identifiers. TCRdb re-analysed the PCR reads in MiXCR, keeping a single row per CDR3 protein. The repertoire consists of about 160,000 distinct CDR3 sequences, with roughly 11% occurring once and the leading ten covering about 13%. Material: PBMCs, obtained before TCRalphabeta/CD19-depleted stem cell transplant. The source is a boy between 2 and 10 years old with acute myeloid leukemia, due to receive a stem cell transplant.

This clonotype was observed at least ten times. The rearrangement joins TRBV5-5 to TRBJ1-3, with D possibly TRBD1 on 5 matching bases. CDR1 and CDR2 from the germline V gene are SGHKS and YYEKEE (reference sequence). The V end lost 4 bases, the J end lost 3 bases, and 14 bases lay between the germline ends. CDR3 length equals 15 residues. DNA for the CDR3: TGTGCCAGCAGCCGCCCAGGGAGCAATGGAAACACCATATATTTT. Translation: CASSRPGSNGNTIYF.

This chain uses TRBV20-1 with TRBJ2-4; D ambiguous. The CDR3 has 17 amino acids. Per the germline V gene, CDR1 is DFQATT and CDR2 is SNEGSKA (reference sequence). Deletions cut 0 bases from V and 1 base from J, with 16 bases between. CDR3: CSARDPGGEKAKNIQYF. Written as DNA, the CDR3 is TGCAGTGCTAGAGATCCTGGTGGGGAAAAGGCCAAAAACATTCAGTACTTC.

This clonotype was picked up many times. The V gene is TRBV12-3 or TRBV12-4, the J gene TRBJ2-1; D remains ambiguous. The CDR3 covers 14 residues. V dropped 5 bases and J dropped 6 bases, with 14 bases sitting between them. CDR3 DNA sequence: TGTGCCAGCAGTGGACGGCCGGACCGCAATGAGCAGTTCTTC. Protein product: CASSGRPDRNEQFF.

This clonotype was seen many times. J is TRBJ2-5 and V is TRBV7-2, with D uncertain. CDR3 length: 15 residues. CDR1 and CDR2 (germline): SGHTA, FQGNSA. With 1 base removed from V and 2 bases from J, the gap between germline ends came to 11 bases. The CDR3 DNA sequence: TGTGCCAGCAGCTTAGGGGGTAGGAGACAAGAGACCCAGTACTTC. Protein product: CASSLGGRRQETQYF.

This clonotype appeared a single time. The chain combines TRBV11-2 with TRBJ1-3; D remains unclear. This CDR3 spans 15 amino acids. V was trimmed by 1 base and J by 1 base, leaving 8 bases between them. Germline values: CDR1 SGHAT, CDR2 FQNNGV. CDR3 DNA sequence: TGTGCCAGCAGCTTAGCCGCGGGGTCTGGAAACACCATATATTTT. It specifies CASSLAAGSGNTIYF.

This clonotype was counted many times. This sequence joins TRBV7-9 and TRBJ2-4; TRBD1 agrees at 10 bases. Per germline, CDR1 SEHNR and CDR2 FQNEAQ (reference sequence). This CDR3 spans 17 amino acids. The J segment lost 9 bases and the V segment lost 2 bases, leaving 13 bases of the junction unmatched. CDR3 in amino acids: CASSLSSGQGTTGIQYF. DNA for the CDR3: TGTGCCAGCAGCTTATCTTCGGGACAGGGGACTACGGGCATTCAGTACTTC. Full variable domain (remainder filled in from reference TRBV7-9 and TRBJ2-4): DTGVSQNPRHKITKRGQNVTFRCDPISEHNRLYWYRQTLGQGPEFLTYFQNEAQLEKSRLLSDRFSAERPKGSFSTLEIQRTEQGDSAMYLCASSLSSGQGTTGIQYFGAGTRLSVL.

There are many counts of this clonotype. J is TRBJ1-1 and V is TRBV5-1; D gene ambiguous. Germline CDR1 reads SGHRS; CDR2 reads YFSETQ. This CDR3 spans 13 amino acids. The ends were cut back, 2 bases at V and 7 bases at J, with 12 bases in the middle. CDR3 sequence (DNA): TGCGCCAGCAGCTTTGATGTCGGGGTTGAAGCTTTCTTT. This gives the protein CASSFDVGVEAFF.

This clonotype was detected many times. CDR3 DNA: TGCAGTGCTAGAAGTCCCGCGGAGGAGTCGGCGGCCCAGTACTTC. It yields the protein CSARSPAEESAAQYF. The V and J genes are TRBV20-1 and TRBJ2-5, with D perhaps TRBD2 (5 bases). CDR1 and CDR2 from the germline V gene are DFQATT and SNEGSKA (reference sequence). Deletions cut 2 bases from V and 9 bases from J, with 22 bases between. The CDR3 has 15 residues.

Many counts were recorded for this clonotype. The rearrangement uses TRBV20-1 and TRBJ2-1; 11 bases agree with TRBD2. This CDR3 comprises 17 residues. J gave up 5 bases and V 4 bases, and 13 bases lay outside the gene matches. Germline lookup yields CDR1 DFQATT and CDR2 SNEGSKA (reference sequence). CDR3: CSATPLGLAGGNNEQFF. DNA of the CDR3: TGCAGTGCTACGCCCCTTGGCCTAGCGGGAGGTAACAATGAGCAGTTCTTC.

A word on this clonotype: This may arise from a read error, as a much more abundant clone is one base away. V gene TRBV4-2 combines with J gene TRBJ2-1; possibly TRBD2 for D (6 bases). The CDR3 has 17 amino acids. CDR1 and CDR2 from the germline V gene are LGHNA and YNFKEQ. The CDR3 loop reads CANSPVGRGLSYNEQFF. In nucleotides, the CDR3 is TGTGCCAACAGCCCAGTTGGGCGGGGCCTCTCCTACAATGAGCAGTTCTTC.

This clonotype was detected many times. The CDR3 DNA is TGTGCCAGCAGCCTAAGCGGGAGGGCCGGAGATACGCAGTATTTT. This gives the protein CASSLSGRAGDTQYF. The gene calls are TRBV12-3 or TRBV12-4 and TRBJ2-3; 10 bases agree with TRBD2. V was pared by 6 bases and J by 5 bases, with 8 bases of the junction left unmatched. The CDR3 covers 15 residues.

On this clonotype: Its ends do not fully match the called genes, so a read error is possible. This chain joins TRBV11-2 and TRBJ2-1; 8 nucleotides match TRBD2. This CDR3 comprises 13 residues. CDR1 and CDR2 from the germline V gene are SGHAT and FQNNGV. CDR3: CTSSLELADEQFF. CDR3 DNA sequence: TGTACCAGCAGCTTAGAACTAGCGGACGAGCAGTTCTTC.

The sample holds many counts of this clonotype. This chain uses TRBV20-1 with TRBJ1-4; 7 bases match TRBD1. The CDR3 contains 14 residues. The V and J ends lost 6 bases and 8 bases, in that order; junction bases with no gene match: 12. The germline V gene encodes CDR1 DFQATT and CDR2 SNEGSKA (reference sequence). The CDR3 DNA reads as TGCAGTGCGGAACAGGGGCTATTTGGGGAAAAACTGTTTTTT. Translated, it gives CSAEQGLFGEKLFF.

This clonotype was recorded many times. The chain recombines TRBV10-3 with TRBJ1-4, with unresolved D. Germline V gene sequence: CDR1 ENHRY, CDR2 SYGVKD. V gave up 1 base and J gave up 5 bases, with 11 bases separating them. This CDR3 region has 15 residues. This chain's CDR3 is CAISELVDGNEKLFF. The CDR3 DNA is TGTGCCATCAGTGAGTTGGTGGACGGGAATGAAAAACTGTTTTTT.

This clonotype was detected ten times or more. J is TRBJ1-5 and V is TRBV11-2, with D hard to call. The CDR3 has 15 residues. The ends were cut back, 5 bases at V and 5 bases at J, with 16 bases in the middle. Germline CDR1 is SGHAT and CDR2 is FQNNGV. The CDR3 sequence: CASSPGQSEYQPQHF. CDR3 bases: TGTGCCAGCAGCCCGGGTCAATCGGAGTATCAGCCCCAGCATTTT.

At least ten counts were recorded for this clonotype. The chain is built from TRBV10-3 and TRBJ2-6, with 7 bases lining up with TRBD1. CDR1 and CDR2 from the germline V gene are ENHRY and SYGVKD. V shed 6 bases and J 2 bases; nucleotides not matched to a gene: 1. CDR3 length: 14 residues. CDR3 sequence: CAISGQAGANVLTF. CDR3 DNA sequence: TGTGCCATCAGCGGACAGGCTGGGGCCAACGTCCTGACTTTC.

This clonotype turned up a few times. The chain employs TRBV2 and TRBJ1-1; unclear D gene. The V end lost 7 bases, the J end lost 2 bases, and 17 bases lay between the germline ends. The CDR3 has 15 amino acids. The V gene's germline CDR1 is SNHLY and CDR2 FYNNEI. The CDR3 region is CASNQKRLLNTEAFF. The CDR3 DNA reads TGTGCCAGCAACCAAAAAAGGTTACTAAACACTGAAGCTTTCTTT.

This clonotype appeared many times. V and J are TRBV29-1 and TRBJ1-2, with a possible D match to TRBD1 (5 bases). The CDR3 covers 12 residues. V was pared by 7 bases and J by 0 bases, with 9 bases between. Germline CDR1 reads SQVTM; CDR2 reads ANQGSEA. CDR3 region: CSAPTANYGYTF. CDR3 sequence (DNA): TGCAGCGCGCCGACAGCTAACTATGGCTACACCTTC.

This clonotype has at least ten counts. The chain carries TRBV4-1 and TRBJ2-4; D unresolved. Trimming removed 2 bases at V and 3 bases at J, with 11 bases between. The CDR3 length is 15 residues. CDR1 and CDR2 from the germline V gene are MGHRA and YSYEKL. This CDR3 is CASSQLGHSKNIQYF. The CDR3 DNA sequence: TGCGCCAGCAGCCAATTGGGCCACAGCAAAAACATTCAGTACTTC.

Turning to this clonotype: It may be a read error: a sequence one base away is much more abundant. The chain uses TRBV7-3 and TRBJ2-7; either TRBD1 or TRBD2 may fit D (5 bases each). Looked up from germline, CDR1 is SGHTA and CDR2 is FQGTGA. Trimming stripped 5 bases from V and 0 bases from J, with 17 bases between. This CDR3 is 16 amino acids long. In DNA, the CDR3 is TGTGCCAGCAGCGGCAGGGCAGGGAGAAGCTCCTACGAGCAGTACGTC. It translates to CASSGRAGRSSYEQYV.

At least ten counts were recorded for this clonotype. The J gene is TRBJ1-2, the V gene TRBV20-1, with 9 positions matching TRBD1. From germline, CDR1 is DFQATT and CDR2 SNEGSKA (reference sequence). The V and J ends lost 4 bases and 1 base, in that order; junction bases with no gene match: 7. CDR3 size: 15 residues. CDR3 bases: TGCAGTGCTACCCAGGGACAGGGTTTTAACTATGGCTACACCTTC. Translation gives CSATQGQGFNYGYTF.

In its sample, this clonotype was seen many times. V is TRBV10-3 and J is TRBJ1-1; D possibly corresponds to TRBD1 (6 bases). Germline lookup yields CDR1 ENHRY and CDR2 SYGVKD. The V end was cut by 2 bases, the J end by 8 bases, with 15 bases between. The CDR3 runs to 14 residues. In nucleotides, the CDR3 is TGTGCCATCAGTGAGGCGGGGGGCAGGGGAGAAGCTTTCTTT. It yields the protein CAISEAGGRGEAFF.

This clonotype was picked up many times. The rearrangement joins TRBV7-2 to TRBJ1-1; tentatively, D is TRBD1 (6 bases). The V and J ends lost 1 base and 5 bases respectively, with 14 bases between them. The CDR3 extends over 15 amino acids. The germline gives CDR1 SGHTA, CDR2 FQGNSA. In DNA, the CDR3 is TGTGCCAGCAGCTTAGTAGGGGGGCAAGGGACTGAAGCTTTCTTT. The encoded protein is CASSLVGGQGTEAFF.

The sample holds many counts of this clonotype. The gene calls are TRBV7-3 and TRBJ2-5, with D hard to call. The CDR3 is 14 residues long. The ends were cut back, 3 bases at V and 2 bases at J, with 10 bases in the middle. CDR1 and CDR2 from the germline V gene are SGHTA and FQGTGA. DNA of the CDR3: TGTGCCAGCAGCTTTGGCGGAAGACAAGAGACCCAGTACTTC. Amino acids: CASSFGGRQETQYF.

This clonotype was recorded many times. The J gene is TRBJ2-1, the V gene TRBV11-1, with 10 bases lining up with TRBD2. This CDR3 has 19 amino acids. Germline V CDR1 and CDR2: SGHAT, FQDESV (reference sequence). With V trimmed by 3 bases and J by 1 base, 12 bases remained unmatched. The CDR3 reads CASSLGGLAGVNSYNEQFF. The CDR3 coding sequence is TGTGCCAGCAGCTTGGGGGGGCTAGCGGGAGTGAATTCCTACAATGAGCAGTTCTTC.

Only a few counts were recorded for this clonotype. The chain is built from TRBV10-1 and TRBJ2-3; maybe TRBD2 (6 bases). CDR3 length: 15 amino acids. Per the germline V gene, CDR1 is WNHNN and CDR2 is SYGVQD (reference sequence). Trimming stripped 4 bases from V and 4 bases from J, with 15 bases between. The CDR3 nucleotides are TGCGCCAGCAGTGCTGGCGGGGTTGTGCCAGATACGCAGTATTTT. This sequence encodes CASSAGGVVPDTQYF.

This clonotype was observed at least ten times. This chain connects TRBV2 to TRBJ2-2; maybe TRBD2 (5 bases). Germline assignment: CDR1 SNHLY and CDR2 FYNNEI. Trimming took off 6 bases at V and 1 base at J, with 9 bases between the two ends. This CDR3 has 14 amino acids. The CDR3 is CASRDLLNTGELFF. Written as DNA, the CDR3 is TGTGCCAGCAGGGACTTGTTGAACACCGGGGAGCTGTTTTTT.

V usage is TRBV20-1 and J usage is TRBJ2-6; unclear D gene. Germline values: CDR1 DFQATT, CDR2 SNEGSKA (reference sequence). V dropped 2 bases and J dropped 0 bases, with 8 bases sitting between them. The CDR3 totals 15 residues. CDR3 nucleotide sequence: TGCAGTGCTAGATCCCGCGGCTCTGGGGCCAACGTCCTGACTTTC. As protein: CSARSRGSGANVLTF.

This clonotype appeared many times. The chain joins TRBV7-9 to TRBJ2-1; D ambiguous. The CDR3 consists of 12 residues. Germline V gene lookup returns CDR1 SEHNR and CDR2 FQNEAQ (reference sequence). V gave up 5 bases and J gave up 5 bases, with 7 bases separating them. The CDR3 sequence: CASSPKNNEQFF. The CDR3 DNA sequence: TGTGCCAGCAGCCCAAAGAACAATGAGCAGTTCTTC. The full variable domain, its missing parts supplied by reference TRBV7-9 and TRBJ2-1, is DTGVSQNPRHKITKRGQNVTFRCDPISEHNRLYWYRQTLGQGPEFLTYFQNEAQLEKSRLLSDRFSAERPKGSFSTLEIQRTEQGDSAMYLCASSPKNNEQFFGPGTRLTVL.

At least ten counts were recorded for this clonotype. The rearrangement joins TRBV7-2 to TRBJ2-1, with 8 positions matching TRBD2. The CDR3 sequence is 14 residues long. Trimming took 5 bases from V and 10 from J; bases not matched to a gene: 10. The germline V gene encodes CDR1 SGHTA and CDR2 FQGNSA. CDR3 bases: TGTGCCAGCAGCATGAGCGGGAGCCTGCGAGAGCAGTTCTTC. It specifies CASSMSGSLREQFF.

This clonotype showed up many times. The genes are TRBV4-1 and TRBJ2-7, with D hard to call. Germline loops: CDR1 MGHRA, CDR2 YSYEKL. V dropped 2 bases and J dropped 7 bases, with 12 bases sitting between them. This CDR3 is built from 13 residues. CDR3 loop: CASSQPGRVEQYV. The DNA for the CDR3 is TGCGCCAGCAGCCAACCCGGACGGGTGGAGCAGTACGTC.